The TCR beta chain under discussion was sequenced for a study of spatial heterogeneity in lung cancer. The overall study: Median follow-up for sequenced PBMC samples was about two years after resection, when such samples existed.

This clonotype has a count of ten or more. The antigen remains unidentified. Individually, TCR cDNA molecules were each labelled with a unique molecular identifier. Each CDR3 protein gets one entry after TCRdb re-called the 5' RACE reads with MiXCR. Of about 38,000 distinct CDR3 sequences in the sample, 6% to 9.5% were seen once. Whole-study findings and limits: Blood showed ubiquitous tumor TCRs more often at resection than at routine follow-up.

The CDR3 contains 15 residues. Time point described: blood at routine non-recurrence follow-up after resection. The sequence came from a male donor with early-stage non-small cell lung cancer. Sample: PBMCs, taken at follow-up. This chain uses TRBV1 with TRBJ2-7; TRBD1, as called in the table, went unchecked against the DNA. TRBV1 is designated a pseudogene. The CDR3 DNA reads TGCACCAGCAGCTTCCGGACAGGCCGCTCCTACGAGCAGTACTTC. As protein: CTSSFRTGRSYEQYF.